The clone carrying this TCR beta chain was detected a few times. This entry belongs to a study of blood T cell repertoires in COVID-19. Germline V gene sequence: CDR1 LGHDT, CDR2 YNNKEL (reference sequence). This CDR3 region has 15 residues. Trimming at V came to 5 bases and at J to 2 bases, leaving 9 bases not matched to a gene. Profiling relied on immunoSEQ multiplex PCR, and the TCRdb table lists in-frame clones only, not all of them. The data hold roughly 53,000 clones, with almost 85% observed a single time. This clonotype was obtained from a human donor in a cohort sampled during active COVID-19. The chain combines TRBV3-1 (or the pseudogene TRBV3-2) with TRBJ2-7; TRBD1 matches at 7 bases. Sequenced input: peripheral blood. Here the CDR3 reads CASSGRDRGPYEQYF. The CDR3 nucleotides read TGTGCCAGCAGCGGCCGGGACAGAGGACCCTACGAGCAGTACTTC.